This section outlines one T cell receptor (beta chain) sequence together with its context. Its antigen is currently unknown. The sample is drawn from a study of shared clonotypes between healthy human individuals. Study outcomes and limitations: Few donors restricted represented genetic and exposure-history diversity.

This CDR3 spans 12 amino acids. Trimming removed 5 bases from V and 4 bases from J, with 8 bases in between. The germline V gene encodes CDR1 MNHEY and CDR2 SVGAGI. The method was immunoSEQ multiplex PCR; TCRdb's version includes in-frame clones alone and lacks a portion of them. The table lists about 2.3 million clones, more than 85% of them singletons. Among the donors, all were Caucasian adults who lived in Nashville, Tennessee. The sequence was obtained from a man between 18 and 29 years old in good health. Some clones in this sample may be carry-over from other donors' samples. This chain joins TRBV6-5 and TRBJ2-5, with D possibly TRBD2 on 5 matching bases. The sample taken for sequencing was naive CD4+ T cells from PBMCs. Indicated subset: CD45RA+ positively selected. DNA of the CDR3: TGTGCCAGCAGTCGGGGAGCAGAGACCCAGTACTTC. It yields the protein CASSRGAETQYF.